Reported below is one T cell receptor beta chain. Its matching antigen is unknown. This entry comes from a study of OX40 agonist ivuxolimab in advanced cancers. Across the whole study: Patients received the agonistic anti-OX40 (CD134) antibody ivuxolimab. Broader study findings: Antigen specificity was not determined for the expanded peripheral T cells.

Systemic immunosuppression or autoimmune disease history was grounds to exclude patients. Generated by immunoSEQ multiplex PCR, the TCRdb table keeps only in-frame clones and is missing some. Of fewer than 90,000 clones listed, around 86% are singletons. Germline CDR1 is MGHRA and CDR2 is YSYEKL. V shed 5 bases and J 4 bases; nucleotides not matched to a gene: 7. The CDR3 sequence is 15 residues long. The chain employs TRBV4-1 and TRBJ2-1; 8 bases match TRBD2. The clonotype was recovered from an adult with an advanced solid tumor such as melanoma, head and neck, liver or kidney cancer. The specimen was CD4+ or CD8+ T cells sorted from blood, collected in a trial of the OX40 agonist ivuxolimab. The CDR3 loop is CASSSREASYNEQFF. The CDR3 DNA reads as TGCGCCAGCAGCTCGCGGGAGGCCTCATACAATGAGCAGTTCTTC.